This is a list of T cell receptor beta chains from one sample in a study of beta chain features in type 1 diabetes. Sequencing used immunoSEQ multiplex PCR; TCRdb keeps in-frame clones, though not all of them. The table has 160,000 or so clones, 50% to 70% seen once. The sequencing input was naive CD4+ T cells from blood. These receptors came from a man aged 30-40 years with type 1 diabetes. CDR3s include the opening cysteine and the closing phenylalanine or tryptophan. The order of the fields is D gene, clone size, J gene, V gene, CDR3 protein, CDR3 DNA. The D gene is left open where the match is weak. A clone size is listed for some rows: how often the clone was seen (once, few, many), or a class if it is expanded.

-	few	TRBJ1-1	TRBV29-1	CSVERQGNTEAFF	TGCAGCGTTGAGAGGCAGGGGAACACTGAAGCTTTCTTT
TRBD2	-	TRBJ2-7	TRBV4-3	CASSQGPGLGAYEQYF	TGCGCCAGCAGCCAAGGACCGGGACTAGGAGCTTACGAGCAGTACTTC
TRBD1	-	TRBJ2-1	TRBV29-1	CTYTGTGGEQFF	TGCACCTATACCGGGACAGGGGGAGAGCAGTTCTTC
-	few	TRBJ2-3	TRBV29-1	CSGEAGGDTQYF	TGCAGCGGGGAGGCCGGTGGAGATACGCAGTATTTT
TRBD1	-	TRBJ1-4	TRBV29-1	CSVGDRGNEKLFF	TGCAGCGTTGGGGACAGGGGAAATGAAAAACTGTTTTTT
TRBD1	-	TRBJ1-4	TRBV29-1	CSVVTGVGEKLFF	TGCAGCGTCGTGACAGGGGTTGGAGAAAAACTGTTTTTT
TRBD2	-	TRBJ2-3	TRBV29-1	CSVEQIAGGTDTQYF	TGCAGCGTTGAGCAAATAGCGGGGGGCACAGATACGCAGTATTTT
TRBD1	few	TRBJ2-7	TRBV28	CASSSPGQGFNHEQYF	TGTGCCAGCAGTTCCCCTGGACAGGGCTTTAACCACGAGCAGTACTTC
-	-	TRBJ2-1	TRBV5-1	CASSGDNEQFF	TGCGCCAGCAGCGGGGACAATGAGCAGTTCTTC
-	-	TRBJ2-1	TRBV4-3	CASSQGETAYNEQFF	TGCGCCAGCAGCCAAGGAGAGACAGCCTACAATGAGCAGTTCTTC
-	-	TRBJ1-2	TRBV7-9	CASSLTREYGYTF	TGTGCCAGCAGCTTAACCCGGGAATATGGCTACACCTTC
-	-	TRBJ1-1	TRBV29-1	CSVRGGTEAFF	TGCAGCGTGAGGGGAGGAACTGAAGCTTTCTTT
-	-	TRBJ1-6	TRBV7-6	CASSLNGGNSPLHF	TGTGCCAGCAGCTTAAATGGGGGCAATTCACCCCTCCACTTT